The rows below give T cell receptor beta chains drawn from one sample of a study of vaccination and CD4 T cells after COVID-19. TCRdb used MiXCR to reprocess the PCR reads, holding one entry per CDR3 protein. The data contain 15,000 to 20,000 distinct CDR3 sequences, nearly 60% of them singletons. For these receptors, no antigen is known. The sequences come from CD4+ T cells from blood, cultured in vitro, collected before SARS-CoV-2 vaccination. These receptor sequences come from a human donor who had recovered from COVID-19. Both conserved end residues are part of each CDR3. Size tells how often a clone was seen (once, few, many) or the class of an expanded clone, and some rows leave it out.

TRBJ2-5	TRBV28	.	CASSLQTSAETQYF
TRBJ2-1	TRBV10-1	.	CASSAIAGGPLYEQFF
TRBJ1-5	TRBV20-1	few	CSAREQGGDQPQHF
TRBJ1-6	TRBV6-1	.	CASTTDADRYSPLHF
TRBJ2-1	TRBV20-1	few	CSAFGTSGRSSYNEQFF
TRBJ1-6	TRBV6-1	.	CASSTDGALIINSPLHF
TRBJ1-1	TRBV28	.	CASSLTGVNTEAFF
TRBJ1-1	TRBV27	few	CASSLRGREAFF
TRBJ1-1	TRBV20-1	few	CSANYGRGQGEAFF
TRBJ2-7	TRBV6-1	.	CASSTLPYEQYF
TRBJ2-5	TRBV15	.	CATSSQRGGTQETQYF
TRBJ1-5	TRBV27	.	CASSSADRGSQPQHF
TRBJ2-2	TRBV5-4	once	CASSRDGENTGELFF
TRBJ2-3	TRBV24-1	.	CATSQTNTDTQYF
TRBJ2-3	TRBV20-1	.	CSAPRSTDTQYF
TRBJ2-3	TRBV5-4	few	CASSSGLARVTDTQYF
TRBJ2-5	TRBV7-3	.	CASSAQSGRGETQYF
TRBJ1-2	TRBV15	.	CATGTSNYGYTF
TRBJ2-3	TRBV29-1	once	CSVAGGPGTDTQYF
TRBJ1-4	TRBV28	.	CASSLRDSNEKLFF
TRBJ1-4	TRBV19	.	CASSTGPDSEKLFF
TRBJ2-5	TRBV20-1	few	CSVRRTQETQYF
TRBJ2-5	TRBV28	.	CASSFPLRGGQETQYF
TRBJ2-3	TRBV7-9	.	CASSLPSITTDTQYF
TRBJ2-7	TRBV24-1	few	CATRQGTGEQYF
TRBJ2-3	TRBV7-9	.	CASSFDGGIDTQYF
.	TRBV12-3/TRBV12-4	.	CASGTGGDKQYF
TRBJ2-7	TRBV10-3	few	CAISELAGVYEQYF
TRBJ1-6	TRBV7-9	.	CASSQARDISPLHF
TRBJ2-5	TRBV18	.	CASSPPGQGSLGTQYF
TRBJ2-1	TRBV28	.	CASSLPGLAPYNEQFF
TRBJ1-5	TRBV2	.	CASSDRGGIGQPQHF
TRBJ1-1	TRBV5-6	.	CASSRQDYGNTEAFF
TRBJ2-4	TRBV5-4	.	CASSPGTSGRGGGFAKNIQYF
TRBJ1-5	TRBV30	.	CAWSESDDQPQHF
TRBJ2-4	TRBV12-3/TRBV12-4	.	CASSASQQGYIQYF
TRBJ1-5	TRBV20-1	few	CSASRGNSNQPQHF
TRBJ2-7	TRBV19	.	CASSMEWGGGGQYF
TRBJ2-3	TRBV6-2/TRBV6-3	few	CASRGSSTDTQYF
TRBJ1-5	TRBV28	.	CASRRDRVEGQPQHF
TRBJ1-1	TRBV6-1	.	CASRLQRNTEAFF
TRBJ1-2	TRBV28	.	CASSPSGTGLSGYTF
TRBJ1-6	TRBV6-1	.	CASSPLTLDNNSPLHF
TRBJ2-1	TRBV29-1	once	CSVEDPGGSYNEQFF
TRBJ2-2	TRBV7-3	once	CASSLIGAFANTGELFF
TRBJ1-2	TRBV5-4	few	CASSFQGQVYGYTF
TRBJ2-5	TRBV24-1	.	CATSMLPLGSLETQYF